The 9 T cell receptor beta chains reported below all come from one sample, sequenced in a study of STAT3 mutations in large granular lymphocyte leukemia (dated by TCRdb to about 2019). Results the study describes overall, beyond this receptor: At least one immunodominant TCRbeta clonotype was present in every T-LGLL patient, and multiple immunodominant subclonotypes appeared in about half of the T-LGLL patients.

No cognate antigen is known for these TCRs. Preparation of the library involved the immunoSEQ multiplex PCR assay. TCRdb re-hosts the immuneACCESS table, in-frame sequences only. Its copies lack some clones; in the studies checked, an unresolved V gene accounts for under half of them, and the cause for the rest is not known. In this sample the table shows under 15,000 clones, under 95% of which occur a single time. The ten largest account for 33% of the sample. The source material was peripheral blood mononuclear cells. The source is a man aged 35-49 years with T-cell large granular lymphocyte leukemia. Some clones in this sample may be carry-over from other donors' samples. The age is the age at diagnosis.

The chain uses TRBV30 and TRBJ2-2; TRBD1 matches 7 bases. V gave up 3 bases and J gave up 6 bases; unmatched junction bases: 4. The germline CDR1 and CDR2 sequences are GTSNPN and SVGIG (reference sequence). The CDR3 spans 13 residues. CDR3 in DNA: TGTGCCTGGAGCGTTGGACAGGCCGGGGAGCTGTTTTTT. Its translation: CAWSVGQAGELFF.

The gene calls are TRBV27 and TRBJ2-1; the D is unclear. The V gene's germline CDR1 is MNHEY and CDR2 SMNVEV (reference sequence). The ends were cut back, 8 bases at V and 5 bases at J, with 22 bases in the middle. The CDR3 totals 16 residues. The CDR3 DNA follows: TGTGCCAGCCATTTTATGGCGGCCAGTGGAGACAATGAGCAGTTCTTC. Translating gives CASHFMAASGDNEQFF.

J is TRBJ1-5 and V is TRBV7-9; 7 bases line up with TRBD1. J lost 3 bases, V lost 6 bases, and 5 bases had no gene match. Per the germline V gene, CDR1 is SEHNR and CDR2 is FQNEAQ (reference sequence). The CDR3 is made up of 14 amino acids. CDR3 DNA sequence: TGTGCCAGCAGTCACAGGGGTGACAATCAGCCCCAGCATTTT. This codes for CASSHRGDNQPQHF.

J is TRBJ1-6 and V is TRBV7-2, with D possibly being TRBD1 (5 bases). CDR3 size: 17 residues. Per germline, CDR1 SGHTA and CDR2 FQGNSA. V was pared by 1 base and J by 2 bases, with 12 bases between. The chain's CDR3 is CASSLVIGAAYNSPLHF. Written as DNA, the CDR3 is TGTGCCAGCAGCTTAGTAATAGGGGCTGCCTATAATTCACCCCTCCACTTT.

The chain combines TRBV7-8 with TRBJ2-7, with TRBD1 matching over 8 bases. The CDR3 runs 16 residues. Trimming removed 5 bases from V and 0 bases from J; junction bases left unmatched: 9. The germline gives CDR1 SGHVS, CDR2 FQNEAQ. DNA of the CDR3: TGTGCCAGCAGCCCTGATACCGGGACAGGCTCCTACGAGCAGTACTTC. Translating gives CASSPDTGTGSYEQYF. The variable domain in full, with the rest retrieved from reference TRBV7-8 and TRBJ2-7, is GAGVSQSPRYKVAKRGQDVALRCDPISGHVSLFWYQQALGQGPEFLTYFQNEAQLDKSGLPSDRFFAERPEGSVSTLKIQRTQQEDSAVYLCASSPDTGTGSYEQYFGPGTRLTVT.

J is TRBJ1-5 and V is TRBV2; TRBD1 might be the D (6 bases). Trimming removed 6 bases at V and 0 bases at J, with 12 bases between. Germline-derived CDR1 and CDR2 are SNHLY and FYNNEI. The CDR3 sequence is 15 residues long. CDR3: CASRVDRYSNQPQHF. The CDR3 nucleotides are TGTGCCAGCAGGGTAGACAGGTATAGCAATCAGCCCCAGCATTTT.

The genes are TRBV25-1 and TRBJ2-7; 10 bases line up with TRBD1. The V gene's germline CDR1 is MGHDK and CDR2 SYGVNS. The J segment lost 2 bases and the V segment lost 5 bases, leaving 3 bases of the junction unmatched. This CDR3 is built from 14 residues. The CDR3: CASSRGTGAYEQYF. CDR3 coding DNA: TGTGCCAGCAGTCGCGGGACAGGGGCCTACGAGCAGTACTTC.

V and J are TRBV5-4 and TRBJ1-2, with D unclear. The CDR3 contains 14 residues. Germline CDR1 reads SGHNT; CDR2 reads YYREEE (reference sequence). Deletions cut 2 bases from V and 3 bases from J, with 11 bases between. In DNA form, the CDR3 reads TGTGCCAGCAGCTTCTTCACGGAAGACTATGGCTACACCTTC. It codes for CASSFFTEDYGYTF.

In its sample, this clone was seen a few times. This sequence joins TRBV6-6 and TRBJ2-7; tentative D call: TRBD2 (5 bases). There are 14 residues in the CDR3. V lost 0 bases, J lost 5 bases, and 11 bases lay in between. Germline V gives CDR1 MNHNY, CDR2 SVGAGI (reference sequence). The CDR3 sequence is CASSYSRGSNEQYF. The CDR3 DNA reads TGTGCCAGCAGTTACTCGAGAGGGAGTAACGAGCAGTACTTC.